Below are 26 T cell receptor beta chains sequenced from a single sample in a study of blood T cell repertoires in COVID-19. The assay was immunoSEQ multiplex PCR, and TCRdb's table has in-frame clones only and misses some. The data contain tens of thousands of clones, more than 65% of them seen just once; the ten biggest clones take up 25% to 30%. The sample was peripheral blood. These receptors were collected from a man older than 75 with active or convalescent COVID-19.

This sequence joins TRBV5-4 and TRBJ2-7; 9 bases align to TRBD2. Germline V gene sequence: CDR1 SGHNT, CDR2 YYREEE (reference sequence). With 9 bases clipped from V and 1 base from J, the junction kept 14 bases outside the gene matches. The CDR3 totals 16 residues. CDR3 sequence: CATGEGFSGRSYEQYF. DNA of the CDR3: TGTGCCACCGGAGAGGGTTTTAGCGGGAGATCCTACGAGCAGTACTTC.

This rearrangement joins TRBV5-4 to TRBJ1-1; D unclear. CDR1 and CDR2 from the germline V gene are SGHNT and YYREEE (reference sequence). CDR3 length: 13 residues. Trimming took off 3 bases at V and 3 bases at J, with 9 bases between the two ends. Here the CDR3 DNA reads TGTGCCAGCAGCTGGAACAGATACACTGAAGCTTTCTTT. Translated, it gives CASSWNRYTEAFF.

The chain employs TRBV19 and TRBJ2-7; 8 nucleotides align to TRBD2. The CDR3 extends over 12 amino acids. CDR1 and CDR2 (germline): LNHDA, SQIVND (reference sequence). The V and J ends lost 3 bases and 7 bases, in that order; junction bases with no gene match: 2. CDR3 protein: CASSIREGEQYF. CDR3 nucleotide sequence: TGTGCCAGTAGTATCCGGGAGGGAGAGCAGTACTTC.

This clone was seen a few times. This rearrangement joins TRBV19 to TRBJ1-5, with 9 bases lining up with TRBD1. This CDR3 comprises 15 residues. Germline V gene lookup returns CDR1 LNHDA and CDR2 SQIVND (reference sequence). J was trimmed by 9 bases and V by 5 bases; bases with no gene match: 11. CDR3 in amino acids: CASSPLDRGPGPQHF. The CDR3 bases are TGTGCCAGTAGTCCGCTGGACAGGGGCCCGGGGCCCCAGCATTTT. Full variable domain (outside the CDR3, taken from reference TRBV19 and TRBJ1-5): DGGITQSPKYLFRKEGQNVTLSCEQNLNHDAMYWYRQDPGQGLRLIYYSQIVNDFQKGDIAEGYSVSREKKESFPLTVTSAQKNPTAFYLCASSPLDRGPGPQHFGDGTRLSIL.

The chain employs TRBV6-1 and TRBJ2-3, with 15 bases identical to TRBD2. The ends lost 2 bases at V and 6 bases at J; junction bases unmatched: 9. Germline CDR1 MNHNS, CDR2 SASEGT. CDR3 size: 18 residues. The CDR3 DNA reads as TGTGCCAGCAGTGAACGGGTGTGGACTAGCGGGGGGGCCGATACGCAGTATTTT. Its protein is CASSERVWTSGGADTQYF.

This rearrangement joins TRBV6-4 to TRBJ1-1, with D tentatively TRBD1 (6 bases). The CDR3 is 13 amino acids. Germline V gene lookup returns CDR1 MRHNA and CDR2 SNTAGT. V was shortened by 2 bases and J by 9 bases, with 13 bases between the two germline ends. The CDR3 is CASSDEGGGQAFF. The CDR3 nucleotides are TGTGCCAGCAGTGACGAGGGTGGGGGCCAAGCTTTCTTT.

The chain has TRBV7-2 and TRBJ1-1, with unresolved D. Trimming pared 5 bases from V and 3 bases from J, leaving 10 bases between. This CDR3 region has 13 residues. Germline loops: CDR1 SGHTA, CDR2 FQGNSA. CDR3 DNA sequence: TGTGCCAGCAGCAGCTCACGGTACACTGAAGCTTTCTTT. Residues: CASSSSRYTEAFF. The variable domain in full, completed from reference TRBV7-2 and TRBJ1-1, reads GAGVSQSPSNKVTEKGKDVELRCDPISGHTALYWYRQSLGQGLEFLIYFQGNSAPDKSGLPSDRFSAERTGGSVSTLTIQRTQQEDSAVYLCASSSSRYTEAFFGQGTRLTVV.

This chain uses TRBV5-6 with TRBJ1-5, with 8 nucleotides matching TRBD1. The germline V gene has CDR1 SGHDT and CDR2 YYEEEE. The ends lost 5 bases at V and 5 bases at J; junction bases unmatched: 9. CDR3 length equals 15 residues. CDR3 loop: CASSSLDREDQPQHF. The CDR3 DNA follows: TGTGCCAGCAGTTCTTTGGACAGGGAGGATCAGCCCCAGCATTTT.

V and J are TRBV6-5 and TRBJ1-6; weak D call: TRBD1 (6 bases). V lost 4 bases and J 6 bases, leaving 13 bases between the germline ends. Germline V gene data show CDR1 as MNHEY and CDR2 as SVGAGI. The CDR3 sequence is 15 residues long. CDR3 nucleotide sequence: TGTGCCAGCAGTTTAGGACAGACCCTTAATTCACCCCTCCACTTT. Translation gives CASSLGQTLNSPLHF.

The J gene is TRBJ1-2, the V gene TRBV6-4; maybe TRBD1 (5 bases). Germline CDR1 and CDR2: MRHNA and SNTAGT. There are 13 residues in the CDR3. Trimming stripped 0 bases from V and 7 bases from J, with 9 bases between. The CDR3 reads CASSDSGALGYTF. The CDR3 nucleotides are TGTGCCAGCAGTGACTCAGGGGCTCTTGGCTACACCTTC.

The chain recombines TRBV5-8 with TRBJ2-1, with 11 bases identical to TRBD2. The germline V gene has CDR1 SGHTS and CDR2 YDEGEE. The CDR3 is 16 residues long. V shed 4 bases, J shed 4 bases, and the junction held 7 bases outside the gene matches. CDR3 residues: CASSIPLAGGYNEQFF. CDR3 bases: TGTGCCAGCAGCATCCCCCTAGCGGGGGGTTACAATGAGCAGTTCTTC.

The V call is TRBV15, the J call TRBJ1-5; D unclear. Germline CDR1 reads LNHNV; CDR2 reads YYDKDF (reference sequence). The CDR3 covers 17 residues. Trimming left V 1 base short and J 1 base short, with 14 bases between. CDR3 amino acids: CATSRGGVGFSNQPQHF. The CDR3 DNA sequence: TGTGCCACCAGCAGAGGGGGAGTGGGTTTCAGCAATCAGCCCCAGCATTTT.

This chain joins TRBV5-6 and TRBJ1-2; unclear D gene. This CDR3 contains 16 residues. The germline gives CDR1 SGHDT, CDR2 YYEEEE. V lost 0 bases to trimming and J lost 2 bases, with 14 bases between them. As DNA, the CDR3 is TGTGCCAGCAGCTTGGTTCGGCCAGGTCAGAACTATGGCTACACCTTC. Its protein product is CASSLVRPGQNYGYTF.

The V and J genes are TRBV27 and TRBJ2-1; D possibly corresponds to TRBD2 (5 bases). The CDR3 spans 13 residues. Germline V CDR1 and CDR2: MNHEY, SMNVEV (reference sequence). The ends were cut back, 10 bases at V and 9 bases at J, with 19 bases in the middle. The CDR3 sequence: CATQPLLAIEQFF. The CDR3 bases are TGTGCCACCCAACCCCTGCTAGCTATTGAGCAGTTCTTC.

The rearrangement joins TRBV18 to TRBJ2-1, with D hard to call. The germline V gene has CDR1 KGHSH and CDR2 LQKENI. The ends were cut back, 2 bases at V and 4 bases at J, with 3 bases in the middle. The CDR3 is 12 residues long. CDR3 coding DNA: TGTGCCAGCTCACCAACTTACAATGAGCAGTTCTTC. It encodes CASSPTYNEQFF.

V and J are TRBV24-1 and TRBJ2-3; 9 nucleotides agree with TRBD2. The ends lost 3 bases at V and 8 bases at J; junction bases unmatched: 2. The CDR3 has 13 residues. The germline V gene encodes CDR1 KGHDR and CDR2 SFDVKD. In DNA, the CDR3 is TGTGCCACCAGTGATGGGACTAGCCGTACGCAGTATTTT. It yields the protein CATSDGTSRTQYF.

V gene TRBV7-2 combines with J gene TRBJ2-5; D is possibly TRBD2 (5 bases). This CDR3 region has 16 residues. The germline V and J ends were trimmed by 1 base and 1 base, with 13 bases remaining between them. Germline CDR1 is SGHTA and CDR2 is FQGNSA. CDR3 nucleotide sequence: TGTGCCAGCAGCTTAGGGGTTTCAAGCGGCCAAGAGACCCAGTACTTC. It codes for CASSLGVSSGQETQYF.

The chain employs TRBV2 and TRBJ2-7; 7 positions match TRBD1. This CDR3 is 13 amino acids long. Germline trimming cut 1 base from V and 5 bases from J; bases unmatched to any gene: 2. The V gene's germline CDR1 is SNHLY and CDR2 FYNNEI. The DNA of the CDR3 is TGTGCCAGCAGTGAAGACAGGGGTGACGAGCAGTACTTC. Translation gives CASSEDRGDEQYF.

The CDR3 here is CASSQGRGHLLSSYEQYF. The CDR3 nucleotides are TGTGCCAGCAGCCAGGGCCGGGGACACCTTCTCAGCTCCTACGAGCAGTACTTC. The chain joins TRBV14 to TRBJ2-7, with TRBD1 as a possible D gene (6 bases). V was trimmed by 3 bases and J by 0 bases, leaving 21 bases between them. The CDR3 covers 18 residues. The germline gives CDR1 SGHDN, CDR2 FVKESK.

The V gene is TRBV11-3, the J gene TRBJ2-5; TRBD2 aligns across 9 bases. V was clipped by 1 base and J by 5 bases; unmatched bases: 8. CDR3 length: 16 amino acids. Germline V gives CDR1 SGHNT, CDR2 YENEEA. CDR3 bases: TGTGCCAGCAGCTTAGGGGCTAGCGGGATCCCGGAGACCCAGTACTTC. Translated, it gives CASSLGASGIPETQYF.

The chain recombines TRBV5-5 with TRBJ2-2; D is possibly TRBD2 (7 bases). The CDR3 spans 18 residues. The V gene's germline CDR1 is SGHKS and CDR2 YYEKEE (reference sequence). The V end was cut by 5 bases, the J end by 4 bases, with 24 bases between. In DNA, the CDR3 is TGTGCCAGCAGTTTTTACGGGGGGCCCCTCAAGACCACCGGGGAGCTGTTTTTT. Residues: CASSFYGGPLKTTGELFF.

This rearrangement joins TRBV11-3 to TRBJ2-5; 12 bases agree with TRBD2. This CDR3 has 17 amino acids. J gave up 7 bases and V 0 bases, and 9 bases lay outside the gene matches. Germline V gene sequence: CDR1 SGHNT, CDR2 YENEEA. CDR3 protein: CASSLDWASGRAGTQYF. The DNA of the CDR3 is TGTGCCAGCAGCTTAGATTGGGCTAGCGGGAGGGCCGGGACCCAGTACTTC.

V gene TRBV6-5 combines with J gene TRBJ2-5, with 9 bases aligning to TRBD1. CDR3 length: 14 residues. J lost 3 bases, V lost 2 bases, and 1 base had no gene match. CDR1 is MNHEY, CDR2 SVGAGI, per germline. CDR3 residues: CASSYGDREETQYF. CDR3 DNA sequence: TGTGCCAGCAGTTACGGGGACAGGGAAGAGACCCAGTACTTC.

This clone was observed a handful of times. The chain carries TRBV6-2 or TRBV6-3 and TRBJ2-7; D uncertain. CDR1 and CDR2 from the germline V gene are MNHEY and SVGEGT. The ends were cut back, 4 bases at V and 0 bases at J, with 10 bases in the middle. The CDR3 sequence is 14 residues long. The CDR3 reads CASSLMAFSYEQYF. The CDR3 DNA sequence: TGTGCCAGCAGTTTGATGGCCTTCTCCTACGAGCAGTACTTC.

The genes are TRBV6-2 or TRBV6-3 and TRBJ2-5; D unresolved. Trimming cost V 2 bases and J 5 bases, with 15 bases left between them. In germline, CDR1 is MNHEY, CDR2 SVGEGT. This CDR3 spans 15 amino acids. Here the CDR3 reads CASSYAGEARETQYF. The CDR3 nucleotides read TGTGCCAGCAGTTACGCCGGCGAGGCGCGGGAGACCCAGTACTTC.

This rearrangement joins TRBV9 to TRBJ1-1, with D perhaps TRBD1 (5 bases). Germline assignment: CDR1 SGDLS and CDR2 YYNGEE. This CDR3 is built from 15 residues. Between the trimmed V and J ends, which lost 0 bases and 4 bases, there was a span of 13 bases. CDR3 loop: CASSVAGDGATEAFF. DNA of the CDR3: TGTGCCAGCAGCGTAGCGGGGGATGGGGCCACTGAAGCTTTCTTT.